This T cell receptor (beta chain) was documented in a study of shared clonotypes between healthy human individuals. The CDR3 sequence is 17 residues long. Trimming took off 3 bases at V and 2 bases at J, with 19 bases between the two ends. Per germline, CDR1 SGHTA and CDR2 FQGTGA. Profiled with immunoSEQ multiplex PCR; TCRdb holds only in-frame clones, not every one. Altogether about 600,000 clones are present, around 97% being singletons, with the ten largest covering roughly 0.055%. Sequenced: naive CD4+ T cells sorted from blood. Subset defined: CD45RA+ positively selected. This TCR was sampled from a woman in her thirties in good health. The rearrangement uses TRBV7-3 and TRBJ1-1; a weak D match, TRBD1 (5 bases). The CDR3 sequence is CASSFQDEGYSNTEAFF. In DNA form, the CDR3 reads TGTGCCAGCAGCTTCCAAGACGAGGGGTACAGCAACACTGAAGCTTTCTTT.